This T cell receptor beta chain was profiled in a study of CD8 T cells in ankylosing spondylitis (TCRdb year 2017). Regarding the research as a whole: To find TCR variants linked to disease, the study profiled T cell receptor beta repertoires in ankylosing spondylitis patients and healthy donors. In total, the full study cohort was made up of roughly 110 healthy donors and roughly 27 ankylosing spondylitis patients. Peripheral blood was sampled, and synovial fluid was additionally collected from ankylosing spondylitis patients.

Based on the germline V gene, the CDR1 and CDR2 sequences are SQVTM and ANQGSEA. Unmatched junction bases come to 11, with V trimmed by 6 bases and J by 2 bases. The CDR3 runs 15 residues from the cysteine to the phenylalanine. Left in the record is the CDR3 DNA by itself, 45 bases read in frame from the first base. What the work shows at the level of the full study, not this receptor alone: Some of the motif variants had been reported before in the synovial fluid and blood of reactive arthritis patients, a finding that suggests common disease-initiation mechanisms. The disease-linked clones had a CD8+ phenotype and were found at relatively low frequencies in peripheral blood. According to the report, matched synovial fluid samples from ankylosing spondylitis patients were significantly enriched for the disease-linked clones. Blood from ankylosing spondylitis patients appeared to be characterized by a TCR beta motif made up of several highly homologous amino acid variants.

This clonotype was detected only a few times. Its cognate antigen has yet to be identified. No clone much larger than this one lies a single base away; base qualities are absent. Sequenced on an Illumina HiSeq 2500. Quantitative 5'-RACE with molecular barcodes was the method used to prepare the TCR beta libraries. Per the source publication's procedure: A new computational method based on a probabilistic model of VDJ rearrangement was used to identify disease-linked TCR variants. Using fastp trimming at Q25 and MiXCR clonotype assembly, TCRdb reanalyzed the public sequencing data and kept in-frame beta chains. Identical CDR3 protein sequences are pooled into one entry, listed with their most common genes and DNA. The V and J calls come from TCRdb's annotation, not from the publication. The table for this sample lists under 950,000 distinct CDR3 sequences; 15% to 20% of them were counted only once. Together, the top ten hold around a fifth of the sample.

The chain links TRBV29-1 with TRBJ2-7; the junction holds 9 bases that match TRBD1. The sample consisted of blood, either unsorted or a sorted T cell fraction (not recorded which). This sequence originates from a male donor with ankylosing spondylitis. Here is the DNA: TGCAGCGTGGGGGTACCCGGGACAGGGCCCTACGAGCAGTACTTC. Its translation is CSVGVPGTGPYEQYF.